The rows below give T cell receptor beta chains drawn from one sample of a study of OX40 agonist ivuxolimab in advanced cancers. Generated by immunoSEQ multiplex PCR, the TCRdb table keeps only in-frame clones and is missing some. The repertoire holds under 85,000 clones, with approximately 88% as singletons. Sequenced here: CD4+ or CD8+ T cells sorted from blood, sampled in a trial of the OX40 agonist ivuxolimab. The receptors shown here come from an adult with an advanced solid tumor such as melanoma, head and neck, liver or kidney cancer. Both conserved end residues are part of each CDR3. Each record gives: V gene, D gene, CDR3 protein. D genes are given only for firm matches.

>TRBV7-3|TRBD1
CASSDRTGPSRILLENTEAFF
>TRBV27|NA
CASSRQGTNYGYTF
>TRBV4-1|NA
CASSQEETGRSYEQYF
>TRBV30|TRBD2
CAWNAGGLNYEQYF
>TRBV2|NA
CASKWTASEAFF
>TRBV4-3|TRBD2
CASSAGLAGSLTDTQYF
>TRBV5-1|NA
CASSSGTKDTDTQYF
>TRBV19|NA
CASSWGLGRETQYF
>TRBV2|TRBD1
CASDGGQGVYQPQHF
>TRBV6-6|NA
CASGGWGDNSPLHF
>TRBV4-1|TRBD2
CASSQDRVLAGEETQYF
>TRBV27|NA
CASSFLEAFF
>TRBV10-3|NA
CAISDRETQYF
>TRBV13|NA
CASSAGTPRTGELFF
>TRBV5-1|NA
CASSLEVGGTNTEAFF
>TRBV6-1|NA
CASRAGVARGQYF
>TRBV11-2|TRBD2
CASSLNGRAPDTQYF
>TRBV18|TRBD1
CASSPRTGAISKQGGYGYTF
>TRBV21-1|NA
CASSKGMTGTSGNTIYF
>TRBV20-1|NA
CSGTLKYGYTF
>TRBV11-1|TRBD1
CASSFPGQAPEAFF
>TRBV30|TRBD1
CAWSKGVGTARVSPLHF